Listed below are T cell receptor beta chains from one sample, sequenced in a study of identical twins. Each CDR3 protein gets one entry after TCRdb re-called the 5' RACE reads with MiXCR. The sample lists approximately 500,000 distinct CDR3 sequences; around 24% were seen once. This same sample was also part of a study on T cells expressing NK-cell markers.

Sequenced input: CD4+ T cells sorted from blood. These receptors all come from a young woman in good health. Each CDR3 is given with its conserved first and last residue. Fields, in order: CDR3 protein, CDR3 DNA, clone size, CDR3 length, D gene, J gene, V gene. The D gene is left open where the match is weak. Not every row has a clone size; where given, it reads once, few, many or a size class.

CSAIPRTDHEQYF TGCAGCGCTATACCGAGGACGGACCACGAGCAGTACTTC NA 13 NA TRBJ2-7 TRBV29-1
CAIMAGDGSNTEAFF TGTGCCATCATGGCGGGGGACGGGTCGAACACTGAAGCTTTCTTT NA 15 NA TRBJ1-1 TRBV10-3
CASSQFRFLGETQYF TGCGCCAGCAGCCAATTCCGTTTTTTAGGGGAAACTCAGTACTTC few 15 NA TRBJ2-4 TRBV4-3
CASSSRGPSSYNEQFF TGTGCCAGCAGTTCCAGGGGGCCCAGCTCCTACAATGAGCAGTTCTTC few 16 TRBD1 TRBJ2-1 TRBV27
CSAKSLAGVVGELFF TGCAGTGCTAAAAGCCTAGCGGGAGTGGTCGGGGAGCTGTTTTTT NA 15 TRBD2 TRBJ2-2 TRBV20-1
CSATRGGDEQFF TGCAGTGCTACCCGGGGGGGCGATGAGCAGTTCTTC NA 12 TRBD2 TRBJ2-1 TRBV20-1
CASSSPRTSGRERETQYF TGTGCCAGCAGTTCCCCCCGGACTAGCGGGAGGGAGAGGGAGACCCAGTACTTC NA 18 TRBD2 TRBJ2-5 TRBV28
CASSLVLMSPAGNTIYF TGTGCCAGCAGCTTAGTCCTAATGTCCCCCGCTGGAAACACCATATATTTT few 17 NA TRBJ1-3 TRBV7-2
CASSGQREWADTQYF TGTGCCAGCAGCGGGCAGCGGGAGTGGGCAGATACGCAGTATTTT NA 15 TRBD2 TRBJ2-3 TRBV2
CSGWRGGTEAFF TGCAGCGGATGGAGGGGTGGCACTGAAGCTTTCTTT few 12 NA TRBJ1-1 TRBV29-1
CACSMGLLTDTQYF TGTGCCTGTTCGATGGGACTGCTCACAGATACGCAGTATTTT NA 14 NA TRBJ2-3 TRBV30
CASSLLGQGLNSGRTTYEQYF TGTGCCAGCAGCTTACTTGGACAGGGCCTTAATAGCGGGAGGACGACCTACGAGCAGTACTTC few 21 TRBD2 TRBJ2-7 TRBV11-1
CASSYSPIYNEQFF TGTGCCAGCAGTTACTCCCCCATATACAATGAGCAGTTCTTC many 14 NA TRBJ2-1 TRBV6-5
CASSSQATGTSGYNEQFF TGTGCCAGCAGCTCGCAGGCAACCGGGACTAGCGGCTACAATGAGCAGTTCTTC NA 18 TRBD2 TRBJ2-1 TRBV11-2
CSAGPDRGSDIQYF TGCAGTGCTGGACCAGACAGGGGATCCGACATTCAGTACTTC few 14 TRBD1 TRBJ2-4 TRBV20-1
CASSSRLAEREETQYF TGTGCCAGCAGCTCGAGACTAGCGGAGAGGGAAGAGACCCAGTACTTC few 16 TRBD2 TRBJ2-5 TRBV7-2
CASNSPSETQYF TGCGCCAGCAATTCTCCCTCGGAGACCCAGTACTTC NA 12 NA TRBJ2-5 TRBV10-2
CASSSYGTVTDTQYF TGCGCCAGCAGCTCCTACGGGACTGTCACAGATACGCAGTATTTT NA 15 NA TRBJ2-3 TRBV5-1
CSASRSGIGYTF TGCAGTGCTTCACGATCCGGTATCGGCTACACCTTC NA 12 NA TRBJ1-2 TRBV20-1
CASSQVTGAPLHF TGTGCCAGCAGCCAGGTTACTGGGGCACCCCTCCACTTT few 13 NA TRBJ1-6 TRBV11-3
CASSVGREGTQYF TGTGCCAGCAGCGTAGGAAGGGAGGGTACGCAGTATTTT few 13 TRBD2 TRBJ2-3 TRBV9
CATSREQQETQYF TGTGCCACCAGCAGAGAACAGCAAGAGACCCAGTACTTC few 13 NA TRBJ2-5 TRBV15
CASSGPGLKNTGELFF TGCGCCAGCAGCGGGCCGGGACTCAAGAACACCGGGGAGCTGTTTTTT few 16 NA TRBJ2-2 TRBV5-1
CASSRGQGIIF TGTGCCAGCAGCCGCGGACAGGGAATAATTTTT NA 11 TRBD1 TRBJ1-4 TRBV7-9
CASTPWGAPKNIQYF TGTGCCAGCACCCCATGGGGGGCTCCAAAAAACATTCAGTACTTC few 15 NA TRBJ2-4 TRBV6-2/TRBV6-3
CASSRDTQSYEQYF TGCGCCAGCAGCCGGGACACACAATCCTACGAGCAGTACTTC few 14 NA TRBJ2-7 TRBV4-3
CSAKETSINEQFF TGCAGTGCAAAAGAGACTAGCATCAATGAGCAGTTCTTC few 13 TRBD2 TRBJ2-1 TRBV20-1
CASSNTAGYQETQYF TGTGCCAGCAGCAACACCGCAGGGTACCAGGAGACCCAGTACTTC few 15 NA TRBJ2-5 TRBV5-6
CSARDGSFYNSPLHF TGCAGTGCTAGAGACGGCAGCTTCTATAATTCACCCCTCCACTTT many 15 NA TRBJ1-6 TRBV20-1
CASSPLHQETQYF TGTGCCAGCAGCCCGCTCCACCAAGAGACCCAGTACTTC NA 13 NA TRBJ2-5 TRBV7-6
CASMLGQSANSPLHF TGTGCCAGCATGCTGGGACAGTCCGCTAATTCACCCCTCCACTTT few 15 TRBD1 TRBJ1-6 TRBV6-1
CASSYAGLSGGFNEQYF TGTGCCAGCAGTTACGCAGGACTGAGCGGGGGATTTAACGAGCAGTACTTC NA 17 TRBD2 TRBJ2-7 TRBV6-5
CASRSYPGLAEYNEQFF TGTGCCAGCAGATCCTATCCGGGACTAGCGGAGTACAATGAGCAGTTCTTC many 17 TRBD2 TRBJ2-1 TRBV28
CASSTGIGEQFF TGTGCCAGCAGCACAGGGATCGGTGAGCAGTTCTTC few 12 NA TRBJ2-1 TRBV7-2
CSASPTPNANEQFF TGCAGTGCGAGTCCCACCCCCAACGCAAATGAGCAGTTCTTC NA 14 NA TRBJ2-1 TRBV20-1
CASSQPDRREKLFF TGCGCCAGCAGCCAACCGGACAGAAGAGAAAAACTGTTTTTT few 14 NA TRBJ1-4 TRBV4-3
CASSFMEANTEAFF TGTGCCAGCAGTTTCATGGAAGCGAACACTGAAGCTTTCTTT few 14 NA TRBJ1-1 TRBV7-2
CASSLTGFRNQPQHF TGTGCCAGCAGCCTGACAGGGTTCCGAAATCAGCCCCAGCATTTT NA 15 TRBD1 TRBJ1-5 TRBV7-2
CSAQTHLNTEAFF TGCAGTGCTCAGACTCATTTGAACACTGAAGCTTTCTTT NA 13 NA TRBJ1-1 TRBV20-1
CSASIAGGNTIYF TGCAGTGCTAGTATAGCCGGCGGAAACACCATATATTTT few 13 NA TRBJ1-3 TRBV20-1
CASSTRTGHYEQYF TGTGCCAGCAGCACCCGGACAGGACACTACGAGCAGTACTTC few 14 NA TRBJ2-7 TRBV21-1
CASRQGATMYEQYF TGTGCCAGCAGACAGGGGGCCACGATGTACGAGCAGTACTTC NA 14 TRBD1 TRBJ2-7 TRBV6-2/TRBV6-3